Following are 26 T cell receptor beta chains from one sample sequenced in a study of CD8+ T cells in alopecia areata. Treatment here: oral pan-JAK inhibitor, 5-10 mg twice daily. Sequencing templates came from extracted RNA that was reverse transcribed into cDNA. Sequencing used immunoSEQ multiplex PCR; TCRdb keeps in-frame clones, though not all of them. The table lists 79,000 or so clones, 60% to 70% of them singletons. The input for sequencing was CD8+ T cells sorted from blood, taken at week 24, from a patient treated with tofacitinib. All receptors come from a human donor with alopecia areata.

The chain couples TRBV28 to TRBJ1-5; D possibly corresponds to TRBD1 (5 bases). Trimming removed 4 bases from V and 0 bases from J, with 10 bases in between. This CDR3 has 15 residues. Germline CDR1 is MDHEN and CDR2 is SYDVKM. The CDR3 is CASSSLDSSNQPQHF. The CDR3 nucleotides read TGTGCCAGCAGTTCGCTCGACAGTAGCAATCAGCCCCAGCATTTT.

The chain couples TRBV7-2 to TRBJ2-1, with unresolved D. This CDR3 spans 12 amino acids. Germline V CDR1 and CDR2: SGHTA, FQGNSA. V lost 3 bases and J lost 4, with 4 bases in between. The CDR3 reads CASSFLYNEQFF. For the CDR3, the DNA is TGTGCCAGCAGCTTCCTGTACAATGAGCAGTTCTTC.

This clone was observed a handful of times. The CDR3 nucleotides read TGTGCCAGCAGCGTAGGCTTTGGGGATCAGCCCCAGCATTTT. The encoded protein is CASSVGFGDQPQHF. This chain joins TRBV9 and TRBJ1-5; D unresolved. The CDR3 sequence is 14 residues long. Germline assignment: CDR1 SGDLS and CDR2 YYNGEE. V lost 0 bases and J lost 5, with 9 bases in between.

This rearrangement joins TRBV20-1 to TRBJ2-7; unclear D gene. The V and J ends lost 3 bases and 3 bases respectively, with 6 bases between them. This CDR3 comprises 11 residues. In germline, CDR1 is DFQATT, CDR2 SNEGSKA (reference sequence). Written as DNA, the CDR3 is TGCAGTGCTAGGCTAGACTACGAGCAGTACTTC. Translated, it gives CSARLDYEQYF.

V and J are TRBV5-1 and TRBJ2-1, with 12 nucleotides matching TRBD2. This CDR3 is built from 18 residues. Germline loops: CDR1 SGHRS, CDR2 YFSETQ. V was pared by 4 bases and J by 0 bases, with 8 bases of the junction left unmatched. The CDR3 region is CASSLNLAGGPSYNEQFF. The CDR3 DNA reads as TGCGCCAGCAGCCTAAATCTAGCGGGAGGGCCCTCCTACAATGAGCAGTTCTTC.

This rearrangement joins TRBV28 to TRBJ1-1; D unclear. Per the germline V gene, CDR1 is MDHEN and CDR2 is SYDVKM. V lost 2 bases to trimming and J lost 5 bases, with 12 bases between them. CDR3 length: 14 residues. The CDR3 sequence is CASSLRAGSTEAFF. DNA of the CDR3: TGTGCCAGCAGTTTACGCGCGGGGTCTACTGAAGCTTTCTTT.

This clone was seen once. This chain joins TRBV19 and TRBJ2-1; possibly TRBD1 for D (6 bases). The ends were cut back, 9 bases at V and 3 bases at J, with 18 bases in the middle. CDR3 length equals 15 residues. CDR1 LNHDA and CDR2 SQIVND come from the germline V gene (reference sequence). This CDR3 reads CAREVYGQSYNEQFF. CDR3 DNA: TGTGCCAGAGAGGTATATGGACAGAGCTACAATGAGCAGTTCTTC.

In its sample, this clone was seen a few times. The chain employs TRBV4-1 and TRBJ1-2; a weak D match, TRBD1 (6 bases). Per germline, CDR1 MGHRA and CDR2 YSYEKL. The CDR3 has 14 residues. Trimming took off 0 bases at V and 8 bases at J, with 13 bases between the two ends. This CDR3 reads CASSQDRGPGGYTF. CDR3 nucleotides: TGCGCCAGCAGCCAAGATCGGGGGCCTGGAGGCTACACCTTC.

This clone has a handful of counts. The genes are TRBV7-9 and TRBJ2-3; D is possibly TRBD2 (6 bases). The V end was cut by 7 bases, the J end by 4 bases, with 18 bases between. CDR3 size: 15 residues. CDR1 and CDR2 (germline): SEHNR, FQNEAQ (reference sequence). In nucleotides, the CDR3 is TGTGCCAGCACTCCCTTTTCCCCGGGAGCAGATACGCAGTATTTT. Its protein product is CASTPFSPGADTQYF.

J is TRBJ2-7 and V is TRBV7-2, with D unclear. This CDR3 contains 12 residues. The V end was cut by 5 bases, the J end by 0 bases, with 5 bases between. Germline V CDR1 and CDR2: SGHTA, FQGNSA. The DNA of the CDR3 is TGTGCCAGCAGCCGGAGCTCCTACGAGCAGTACTTC. It codes for CASSRSSYEQYF.

A few counts support this clone. The chain joins TRBV29-1 to TRBJ1-1; tentative D call: TRBD1 (5 bases). Trimming pared 3 bases from V and 6 bases from J, leaving 11 bases between. The germline CDR1 and CDR2 sequences are SQVTM and ANQGSEA. This CDR3 has 12 amino acids. The CDR3 DNA is TGCAGCGTTGAGGGGGGGTCCCCTGAAGCTTTCTTT. This translates into CSVEGGSPEAFF.

This clone was detected a few times. In DNA form, the CDR3 reads TGTGCCAGCAGTTGGGACACCGCTAGCGGGAGGGCCGACATTCAGTACTTC. Encoded protein: CASSWDTASGRADIQYF. This chain joins TRBV2 and TRBJ2-4; TRBD2 matches at 12 bases. Germline V gene data show CDR1 as SNHLY and CDR2 as FYNNEI. Losses at the gene ends were 5 bases for V and 8 bases for J; bases not matched to a gene: 13. The CDR3 contains 17 residues.

Concerning this clone: The junction does not match germline at one end; this may be a read error. The CDR3 DNA is TGTGCCAGCAGCTCCTCCAACGAGCAGTACTTC. The encoded protein is CASSSSNEQYF. The chain joins TRBV5-6 to TRBJ2-7; D unclear. There are 11 residues in the CDR3. The V gene's germline CDR1 is SGHDT and CDR2 YYEEEE.

The chain couples TRBV19 to TRBJ1-5; D uncertain. This CDR3 comprises 12 residues. V was clipped by 8 bases and J by 5 bases, with 10 bases between them. From germline, CDR1 is LNHDA and CDR2 SQIVND (reference sequence). DNA for the CDR3: TGTGCCAGTCCCCGTACACATCAGCCCCAGCATTTT. It encodes CASPRTHQPQHF.

The J gene is TRBJ2-3, the V gene TRBV27; no clear D gene. Germline assignment: CDR1 MNHEY and CDR2 SMNVEV (reference sequence). Trimming stripped 7 bases from V and 1 base from J, with 15 bases between. The CDR3 has 15 amino acids. The chain's CDR3 is CASIKRSDRTDTQYF. The CDR3 DNA sequence: TGTGCCAGCATCAAAAGGAGTGATCGCACAGATACGCAGTATTTT.

V usage is TRBV4-1 and J usage is TRBJ2-1; D gene uncertain. The CDR3 extends over 17 amino acids. V lost 3 bases and J 0 bases, leaving 15 bases between the germline ends. Germline CDR1 reads MGHRA; CDR2 reads YSYEKL. This CDR3 is CASSQGSSTSSYNEQFF. The CDR3 DNA sequence: TGCGCCAGCAGCCAGGGGTCGTCAACCAGCTCCTACAATGAGCAGTTCTTC.

The chain uses TRBV4-1 and TRBJ2-7; 8 positions agree with TRBD2. Losses at the gene ends were 6 bases for V and 3 bases for J; bases not matched to a gene: 4. The CDR3 loop spans 13 amino acids. Germline CDR1 and CDR2: MGHRA and YSYEKL. The CDR3 nucleotides are TGCGCCAGCAGGGATCTAGCGGGCTACGAGCAGTACTTC. It specifies CASRDLAGYEQYF.

This clone appeared a few times. This rearrangement joins TRBV4-1 to TRBJ2-3, with TRBD2 identical over 15 bases. The CDR3 runs to 18 residues. The germline CDR1 and CDR2 sequences are MGHRA and YSYEKL. The V segment lost 4 bases and the J segment 7 bases; nucleotides outside the gene matches: 12. CDR3 sequence (DNA): TGCGCCAGCAGCCCTGAACCTTCCGGGACTAGCGGGAGGCATACGCAGTATTTT. It codes for CASSPEPSGTSGRHTQYF.

The CDR3 reads CASSPGQVPSPQHF. The CDR3 nucleotides are TGTGCCAGCAGTCCGGGACAGGTCCCAAGCCCCCAGCATTTT. This chain connects TRBV27 to TRBJ1-5; TRBD1 matches at 8 bases. The CDR3 runs 14 residues. After removal of 5 bases from V and 10 bases from J, the junction contained 10 bases not matched to a gene. The germline V gene has CDR1 MNHEY and CDR2 SMNVEV (reference sequence).

This chain joins TRBV4-1 and TRBJ2-3; no reliable D call. Germline CDR1 and CDR2: MGHRA and YSYEKL. This CDR3 spans 14 amino acids. V was shortened by 4 bases and J by 0 bases, with 8 bases between the two germline ends. The CDR3 is CASSPATSTDTQYF. CDR3 coding DNA: TGCGCCAGCAGCCCCGCCACTAGCACAGATACGCAGTATTTT.

This clone has a single count. V and J are TRBV13 and TRBJ2-1; D perhaps matches TRBD2 (6 bases). The CDR3 is 17 amino acids. V shed 1 base and J shed 1 base, with 14 bases lying between them. The germline CDR1 and CDR2 sequences are PRHDT and FYEKMQ (reference sequence). The CDR3 DNA sequence: TGTGCCAGCAGCTTAGCCCTTAGCGGAGATTCCTACAATGAGCAGTTCTTC. Translating it yields CASSLALSGDSYNEQFF.

V and J are TRBV27 and TRBJ2-7; D is undetermined. Germline V gene lookup returns CDR1 MNHEY and CDR2 SMNVEV (reference sequence). The CDR3 consists of 13 residues. Trimming took off 11 bases at V and 2 bases at J, with 16 bases between the two ends. The CDR3 region has the DNA TGTGCCTCCTCGAGACGCCGTGCCTACGAGCAGTACTTC. As protein: CASSRRRAYEQYF.

The rearrangement uses TRBV4-3 and TRBJ2-3; D is unresolved. The CDR3 totals 15 residues. The germline gives CDR1 LGHNA, CDR2 YSLEER. Trimming took 0 bases from V and 4 from J, leaving 11 bases between them. CDR3 region: CASSQELFTADTQYF. CDR3 DNA: TGCGCCAGCAGCCAAGAGTTGTTTACCGCAGATACGCAGTATTTT.

V and J are TRBV7-6 and TRBJ2-3, with no clear D. Per the germline V gene, CDR1 is SGHVS and CDR2 is FNYEAQ. V lost 5 bases and J lost 0, with 18 bases in between. This CDR3 has 17 residues. CDR3 region: CASSPLAVQPSTDTQYF. The DNA of the CDR3 is TGTGCCAGCAGCCCTTTGGCCGTACAACCTAGCACAGATACGCAGTATTTT. The complete variable domain, with remaining parts taken from reference TRBV7-6 and TRBJ2-3, reads GAGVSQSPRYKVTKRGQDVALRCDPISGHVSLYWYRQALGQGPEFLTYFNYEAQQDKSGLPNDRFSAERPEGSISTLTIQRTEQRDSAMYRCASSPLAVQPSTDTQYFGPGTRLTVL.

V is TRBV13 and J is TRBJ2-7, with a tentative D call TRBD2 (6 bases). Trimming cost V 0 bases and J 1 base, with 10 bases left between them. The CDR3 length is 15 residues. Germline-derived CDR1 and CDR2 are PRHDT and FYEKMQ (reference sequence). This CDR3 reads CASSLGGTGSYEQYF. The CDR3 region has the DNA TGTGCCAGCAGCTTAGGGGGGACTGGATCCTACGAGCAGTACTTC.

The chain employs TRBV4-3 and TRBJ1-1; D perhaps matches TRBD1 (6 bases). The CDR3 loop spans 18 amino acids. Germline assignment: CDR1 LGHNA and CDR2 YSLEER. Trimming pared 3 bases from V and 0 bases from J, leaving 20 bases between. CDR3 coding DNA: TGCGCCAGCAGCCAGGGTGCAAATGGGGGGACAATGAACACTGAAGCTTTCTTT. It yields the protein CASSQGANGGTMNTEAFF.